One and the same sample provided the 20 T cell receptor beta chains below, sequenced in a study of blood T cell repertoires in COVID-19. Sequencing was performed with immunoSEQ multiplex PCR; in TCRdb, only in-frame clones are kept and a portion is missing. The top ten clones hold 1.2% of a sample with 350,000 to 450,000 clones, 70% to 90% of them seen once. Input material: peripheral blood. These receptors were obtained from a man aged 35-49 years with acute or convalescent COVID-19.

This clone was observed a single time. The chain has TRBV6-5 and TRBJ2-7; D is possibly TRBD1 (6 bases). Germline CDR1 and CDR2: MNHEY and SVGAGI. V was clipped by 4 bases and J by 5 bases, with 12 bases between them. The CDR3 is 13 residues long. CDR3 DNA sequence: TGTGCCAGCAGTTCCACAGGGCTCAACGAGCAGTACTTC. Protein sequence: CASSSTGLNEQYF.

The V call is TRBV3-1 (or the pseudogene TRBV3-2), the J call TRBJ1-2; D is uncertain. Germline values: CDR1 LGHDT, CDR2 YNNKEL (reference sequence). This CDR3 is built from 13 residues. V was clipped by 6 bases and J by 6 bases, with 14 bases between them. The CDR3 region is CASSYSLGDGYTF. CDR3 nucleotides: TGTGCCAGCAGTTACTCTTTGGGCGATGGCTACACCTTC.

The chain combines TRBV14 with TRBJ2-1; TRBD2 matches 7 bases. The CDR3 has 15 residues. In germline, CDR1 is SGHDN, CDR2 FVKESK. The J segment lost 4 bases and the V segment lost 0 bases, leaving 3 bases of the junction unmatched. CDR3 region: CASSQEIGGYNEQFF. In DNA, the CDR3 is TGTGCCAGCAGCCAAGAAATCGGGGGGTACAATGAGCAGTTCTTC.

DNA for the CDR3: TGTGCCAGCAGCCCTGGGGGGACAGGGGCCTATGGCTACACCTTC. Translation: CASSPGGTGAYGYTF. The gene calls are TRBV3-1 (or the pseudogene TRBV3-2) and TRBJ1-2, with TRBD1 identical over 10 bases. This CDR3 is built from 15 residues. Trimming took 4 bases from V and 4 from J; bases not matched to a gene: 6. Germline CDR1 is LGHDT and CDR2 is YNNKEL (reference sequence).

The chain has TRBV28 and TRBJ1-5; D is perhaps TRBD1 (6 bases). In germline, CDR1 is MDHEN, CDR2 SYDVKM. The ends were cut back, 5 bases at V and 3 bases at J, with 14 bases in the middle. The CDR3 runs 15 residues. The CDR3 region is CASSPDRDINQPQHF. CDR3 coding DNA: TGTGCCAGCAGTCCCGACCGGGACATCAATCAGCCCCAGCATTTT.

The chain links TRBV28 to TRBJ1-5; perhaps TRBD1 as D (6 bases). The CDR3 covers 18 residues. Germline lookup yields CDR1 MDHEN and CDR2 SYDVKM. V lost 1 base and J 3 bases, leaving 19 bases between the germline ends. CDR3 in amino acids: CASSLYPTGGWVNQPQHF. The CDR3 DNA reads TGTGCCAGCAGTTTATACCCCACGGGGGGCTGGGTCAATCAGCCCCAGCATTTT.

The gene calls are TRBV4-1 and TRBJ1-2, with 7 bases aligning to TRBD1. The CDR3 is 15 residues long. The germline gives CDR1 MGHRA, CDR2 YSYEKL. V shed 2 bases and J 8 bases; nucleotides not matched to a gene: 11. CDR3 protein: CASSQPLGGMGGYTF. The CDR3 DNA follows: TGCGCCAGCAGCCAACCTCTAGGGGGCATGGGAGGCTACACCTTC.

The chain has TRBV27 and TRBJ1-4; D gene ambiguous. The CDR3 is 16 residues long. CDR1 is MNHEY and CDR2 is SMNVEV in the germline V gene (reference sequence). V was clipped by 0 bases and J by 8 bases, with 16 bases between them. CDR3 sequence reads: CASSLSVAGGREKLFF. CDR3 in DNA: TGTGCCAGCAGTTTATCCGTGGCGGGAGGGCGGGAAAAACTGTTTTTT.

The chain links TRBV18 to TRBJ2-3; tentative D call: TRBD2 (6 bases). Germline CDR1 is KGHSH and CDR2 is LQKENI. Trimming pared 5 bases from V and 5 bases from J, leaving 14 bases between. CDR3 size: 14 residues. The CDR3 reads CASSGASDKDTQYF. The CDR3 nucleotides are TGTGCCAGCTCAGGGGCTAGCGACAAAGATACGCAGTATTTT.

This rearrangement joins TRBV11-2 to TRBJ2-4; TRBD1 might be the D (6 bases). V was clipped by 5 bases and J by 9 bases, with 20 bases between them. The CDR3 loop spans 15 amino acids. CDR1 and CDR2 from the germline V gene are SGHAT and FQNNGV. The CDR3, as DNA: TGTGCCAGCAGCCGAAATCGGGGAATCAGGGGCATTCAGTACTTC. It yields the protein CASSRNRGIRGIQYF.

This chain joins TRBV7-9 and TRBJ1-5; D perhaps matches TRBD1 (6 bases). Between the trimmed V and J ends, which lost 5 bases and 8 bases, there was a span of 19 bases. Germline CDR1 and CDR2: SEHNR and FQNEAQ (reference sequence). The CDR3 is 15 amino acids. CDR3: CASSAERGYIKPQHF. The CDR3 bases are TGTGCCAGCAGCGCCGAAAGGGGGTATATCAAGCCCCAGCATTTT.

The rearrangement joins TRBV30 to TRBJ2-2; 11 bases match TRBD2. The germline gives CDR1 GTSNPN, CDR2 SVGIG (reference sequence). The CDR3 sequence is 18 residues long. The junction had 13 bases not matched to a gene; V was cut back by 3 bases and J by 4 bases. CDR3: CAWSDPHSGRGVTGELFF. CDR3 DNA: TGTGCCTGGAGCGACCCCCATAGCGGGAGGGGGGTCACCGGGGAGCTGTTTTTT.

CDR3 residues: CASSGSGGTTDTQYF. The CDR3 bases are TGTGCCAGCAGCGGTAGCGGGGGGACCACAGATACGCAGTATTTT. This chain joins TRBV2 and TRBJ2-3; 10 bases line up with TRBD2. Germline CDR1 reads SNHLY; CDR2 reads FYNNEI. The CDR3 runs to 15 residues. After removal of 6 bases from V and 2 bases from J, the junction contained 5 bases not matched to a gene.

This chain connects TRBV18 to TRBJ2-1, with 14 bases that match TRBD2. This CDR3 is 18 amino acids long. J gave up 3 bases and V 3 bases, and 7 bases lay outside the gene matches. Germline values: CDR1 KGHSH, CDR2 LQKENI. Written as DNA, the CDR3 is TGTGCCAGCTCACCGCCGGGACTAGCGGGAGAAGGCTACAATGAGCAGTTCTTC. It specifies CASSPPGLAGEGYNEQFF.

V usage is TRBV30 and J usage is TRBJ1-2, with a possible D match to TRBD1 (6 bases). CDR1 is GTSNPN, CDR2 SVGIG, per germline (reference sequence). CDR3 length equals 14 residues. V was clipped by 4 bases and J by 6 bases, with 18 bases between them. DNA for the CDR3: TGTGCCTGGACCCCGGACAGTGGCAGGAATGGCTACACCTTC. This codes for CAWTPDSGRNGYTF.

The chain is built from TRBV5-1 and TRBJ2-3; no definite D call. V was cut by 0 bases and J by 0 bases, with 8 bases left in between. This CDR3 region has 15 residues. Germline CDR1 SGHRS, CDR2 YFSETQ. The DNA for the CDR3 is TGCGCCAGCAGCTTGGAACGACATAGCACAGATACGCAGTATTTT. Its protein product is CASSLERHSTDTQYF.

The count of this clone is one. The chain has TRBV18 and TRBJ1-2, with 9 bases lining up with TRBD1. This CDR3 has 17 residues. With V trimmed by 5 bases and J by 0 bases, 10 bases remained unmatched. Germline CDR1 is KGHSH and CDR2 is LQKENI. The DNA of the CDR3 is TGTGCCAGCTCAGGGGACAGGGAGGTTGCGGCTAACTATGGCTACACCTTC. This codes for CASSGDREVAANYGYTF.

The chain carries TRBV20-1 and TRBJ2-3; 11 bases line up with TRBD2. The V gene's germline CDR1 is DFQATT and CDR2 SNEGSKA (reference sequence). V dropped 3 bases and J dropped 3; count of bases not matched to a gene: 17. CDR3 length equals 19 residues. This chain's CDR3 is CSASTQTSGRWLRTDTQYF. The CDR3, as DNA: TGCAGTGCTAGTACCCAAACTAGCGGGAGATGGTTAAGGACAGATACGCAGTATTTT.

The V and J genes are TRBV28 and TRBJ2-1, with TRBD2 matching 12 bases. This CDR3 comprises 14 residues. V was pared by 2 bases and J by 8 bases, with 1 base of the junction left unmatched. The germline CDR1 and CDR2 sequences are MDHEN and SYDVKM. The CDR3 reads CASSLRLAGDEQFF. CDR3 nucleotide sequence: TGTGCCAGCAGTTTAAGACTAGCGGGAGATGAGCAGTTCTTC. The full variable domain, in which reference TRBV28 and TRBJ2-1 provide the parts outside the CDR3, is DVKVTQSSRYLVKRTGEKVFLECVQDMDHENMFWYRQDPGLGLRLIYFSYDVKMKEKGDIPEGYSVSREKKERFSLILESASTNQTSMYLCASSLRLAGDEQFFGPGTRLTVL.

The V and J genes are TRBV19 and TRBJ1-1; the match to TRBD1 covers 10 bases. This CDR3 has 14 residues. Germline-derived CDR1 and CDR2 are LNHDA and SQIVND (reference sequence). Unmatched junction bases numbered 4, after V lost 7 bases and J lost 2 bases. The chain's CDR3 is CASNDRGRNTEAFF. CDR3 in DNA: TGTGCCAGTAACGACAGGGGGCGTAACACTGAAGCTTTCTTT.